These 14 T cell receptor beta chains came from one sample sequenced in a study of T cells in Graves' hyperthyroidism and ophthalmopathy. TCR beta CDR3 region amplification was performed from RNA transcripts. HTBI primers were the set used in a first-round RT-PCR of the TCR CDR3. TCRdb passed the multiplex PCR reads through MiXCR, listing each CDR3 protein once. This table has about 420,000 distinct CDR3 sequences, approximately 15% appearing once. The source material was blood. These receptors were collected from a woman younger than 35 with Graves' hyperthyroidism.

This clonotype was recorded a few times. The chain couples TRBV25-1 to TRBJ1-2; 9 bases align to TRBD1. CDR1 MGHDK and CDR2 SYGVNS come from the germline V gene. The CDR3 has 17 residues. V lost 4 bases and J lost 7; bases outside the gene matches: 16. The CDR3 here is CASSAMVPGQGWRGYTF. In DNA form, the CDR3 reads TGTGCCAGCAGTGCAATGGTTCCGGGACAGGGCTGGCGTGGCTACACCTTC.

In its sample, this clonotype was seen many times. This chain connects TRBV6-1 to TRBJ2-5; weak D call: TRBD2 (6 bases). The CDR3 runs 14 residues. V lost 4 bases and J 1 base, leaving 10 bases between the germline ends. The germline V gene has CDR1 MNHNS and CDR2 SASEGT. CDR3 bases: TGTGCCAGCAGTGCGACTAGTTTCCAAGAGACCCAGTACTTC. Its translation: CASSATSFQETQYF.

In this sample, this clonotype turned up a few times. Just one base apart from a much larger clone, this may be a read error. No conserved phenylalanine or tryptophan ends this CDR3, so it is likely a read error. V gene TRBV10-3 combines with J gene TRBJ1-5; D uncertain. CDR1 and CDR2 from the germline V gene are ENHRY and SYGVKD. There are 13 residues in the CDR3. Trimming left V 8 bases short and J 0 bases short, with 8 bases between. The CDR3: CAIRQNSNQPQHS. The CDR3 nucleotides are TGTGCCATCCGGCAGAATAGCAATCAGCCCCAGCATTCT.

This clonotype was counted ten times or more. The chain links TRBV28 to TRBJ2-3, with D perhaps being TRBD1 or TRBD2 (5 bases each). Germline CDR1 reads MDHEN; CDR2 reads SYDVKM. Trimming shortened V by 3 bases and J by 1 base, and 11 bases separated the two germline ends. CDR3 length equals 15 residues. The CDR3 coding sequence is TGTGCCAGCAGTTTTATAATGGGGGGCACAGATACGCAGTATTTT. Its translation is CASSFIMGGTDTQYF. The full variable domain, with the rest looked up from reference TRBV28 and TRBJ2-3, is DVKVTQSSRYLVKRTGEKVFLECVQDMDHENMFWYRQDPGLGLRLIYFSYDVKMKEKGDIPEGYSVSREKKERFSLILESASTNQTSMYLCASSFIMGGTDTQYFGPGTRLTVL.

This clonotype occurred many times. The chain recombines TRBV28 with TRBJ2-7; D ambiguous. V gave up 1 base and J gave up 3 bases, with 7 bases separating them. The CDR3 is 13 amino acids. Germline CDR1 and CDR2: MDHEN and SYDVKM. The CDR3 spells CASSLSQDYEQYF. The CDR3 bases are TGTGCCAGCAGTTTATCTCAGGACTACGAGCAGTACTTC.

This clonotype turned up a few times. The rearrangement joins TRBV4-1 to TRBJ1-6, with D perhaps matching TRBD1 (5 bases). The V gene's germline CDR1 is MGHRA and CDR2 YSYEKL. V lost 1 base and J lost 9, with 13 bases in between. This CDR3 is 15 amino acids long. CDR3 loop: CASSQGQGPRSPLHF. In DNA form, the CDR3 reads TGCGCCAGCAGCCAAGGGCAGGGTCCACGTTCACCCCTCCACTTT.

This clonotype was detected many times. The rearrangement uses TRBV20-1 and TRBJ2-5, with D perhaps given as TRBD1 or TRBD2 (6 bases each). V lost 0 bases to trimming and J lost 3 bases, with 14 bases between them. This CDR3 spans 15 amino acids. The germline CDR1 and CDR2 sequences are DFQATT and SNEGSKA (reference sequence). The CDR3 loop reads CSARDAGGPKETQYF. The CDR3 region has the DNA TGCAGTGCTAGAGATGCCGGGGGCCCTAAAGAGACCCAGTACTTC.

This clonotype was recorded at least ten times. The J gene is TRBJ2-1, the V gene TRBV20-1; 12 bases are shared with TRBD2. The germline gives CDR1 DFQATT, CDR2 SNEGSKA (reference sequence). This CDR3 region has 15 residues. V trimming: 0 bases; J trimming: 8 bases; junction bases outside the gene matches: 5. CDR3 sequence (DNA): TGCAGTGCTAGAGATCCTAGCGGGAGGGAGGATGAGCAGTTCTTC. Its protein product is CSARDPSGREDEQFF.

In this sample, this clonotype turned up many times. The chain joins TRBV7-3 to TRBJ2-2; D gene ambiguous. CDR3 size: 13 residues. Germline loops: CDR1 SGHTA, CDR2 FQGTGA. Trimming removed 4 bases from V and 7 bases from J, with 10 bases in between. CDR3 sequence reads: CASSSSGIGELFF. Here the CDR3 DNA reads TGTGCCAGCAGCTCGTCCGGTATCGGGGAGCTGTTTTTT.

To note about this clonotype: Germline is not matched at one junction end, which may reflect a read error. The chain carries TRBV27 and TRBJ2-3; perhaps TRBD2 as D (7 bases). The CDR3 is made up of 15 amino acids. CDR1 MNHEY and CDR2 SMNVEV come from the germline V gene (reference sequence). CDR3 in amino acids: CVSIPWGGPADTQYF. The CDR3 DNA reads TGTGTCAGCATCCCCTGGGGGGGGCCCGCAGATACGCAGTATTTT.

In DNA form, the CDR3 reads TGTGCCAGCAGTGAAACGGGCGGGGGCACTGAAGCTTTCTTT. Translating gives CASSETGGGTEAFF. The chain links TRBV2 to TRBJ1-1; TRBD1 might be the D (5 bases). The V end lost 2 bases, the J end lost 4 bases, and 11 bases lay between the germline ends. CDR3 length: 14 amino acids. Germline V gene lookup returns CDR1 SNHLY and CDR2 FYNNEI.

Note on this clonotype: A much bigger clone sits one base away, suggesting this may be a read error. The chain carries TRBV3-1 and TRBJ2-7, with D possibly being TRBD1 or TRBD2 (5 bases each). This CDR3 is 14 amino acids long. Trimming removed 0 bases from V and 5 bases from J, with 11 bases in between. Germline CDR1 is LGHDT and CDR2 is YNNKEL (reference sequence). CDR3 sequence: CASSQEGEGHEQYF. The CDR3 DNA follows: TGTGCCAGCAGCCAAGAGGGGGAAGGGCACGAGCAGTACTTC.

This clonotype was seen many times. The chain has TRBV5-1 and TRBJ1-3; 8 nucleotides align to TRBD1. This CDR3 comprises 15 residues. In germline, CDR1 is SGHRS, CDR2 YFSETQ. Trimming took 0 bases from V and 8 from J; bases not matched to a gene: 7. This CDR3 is CASSLAPQTGDTIYF. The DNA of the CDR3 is TGCGCCAGCAGCTTGGCCCCCCAGACAGGGGACACCATATATTTT.

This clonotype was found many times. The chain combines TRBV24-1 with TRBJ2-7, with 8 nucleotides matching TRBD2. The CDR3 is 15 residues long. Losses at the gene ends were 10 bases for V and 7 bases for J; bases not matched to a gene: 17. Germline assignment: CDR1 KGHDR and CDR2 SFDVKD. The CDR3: CATPDSGSGRGEQYF. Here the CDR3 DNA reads TGTGCCACTCCGGACAGCGGGAGCGGCCGCGGGGAGCAGTACTTC.